What follows is one T cell receptor (beta chain) and its context. Its antigen is currently not known. The junction does not match germline at one end; this may be a read error. This sample was included in a study of beta chain features in type 1 diabetes (dated by TCRdb to 2016 to 2019). Describing the broader study: No differences in mean age, gender distribution, total cell number or subset yield were found between patients and healthy donors. Across all samples, approximately 98,000,000 sorted cells were examined, and cell number per subset correlated strongly with RNA yield. The study compared the TCRB repertoires of sorted circulating CD4+ T cell subsets in recently diagnosed type 1 diabetes patients with those in matched healthy donors. Naive and central memory subsets were obtained from all 30 or so donors, but regulatory and stem cell-like memory subsets were isolated from only 8 patients and roughly eight healthy donors.

The full study reports these points: PCR may preferentially amplify shorter templates, but because patient and control samples were amplified and corrected together, any resulting skew would affect both groups equally. Naive, central memory and regulatory TCRB repertoires appeared more similar among patients than among healthy donors. At VDJ recombination sites, patients with type 1 diabetes made fewer insertions and deleted more nucleotides, a pattern implying thymic rearrangement abnormalities. Sequencing cDNA rather than genomic DNA could over-represent highly expressing activated cells, although activation and CD3 levels did not differ between groups. Because the HLA sub-analyses included only small numbers of individuals, any influence of HLA type on TCRB rearrangement was left unresolved. A moderate but significant shortening of TCRB CDR3 length was observed in type 1 diabetes patients in all four CD4+ subsets.

As encoded in the germline V gene, CDR1 is KGHSH while CDR2 is LQKENI. The CDR3 contains 16 residues, cysteine and phenylalanine counted. The read is trimmed to its CDR3 DNA, 48 bases read in frame from base 1. The High Capacity cDNA Reverse Transcription Kit was used to reverse transcribe all of the isolated RNA, meaning that expressed TCRB transcripts were what got sequenced. Naive, central memory and regulatory T cell samples underwent deep immunoSEQ sequencing, averaging roughly 3.4 million total reads per sample. Sorted cells were lysed in RLT buffer, and RNA was extracted using DNase-treated RNeasy Micro or Mini kits according to cell number. To prevent cross-contamination, each cell subset was processed individually, whereas patient and healthy donor samples were processed jointly. Using the immunoSEQ multiplex PCR, TCRB sequences were amplified from cDNA into 87-bp fragments spanning the CDR3 region. Amplicons were sequenced on the Illumina HiSeq platform. From the authors' description of their analysis: Synthetic template baselines were used to correct PCR bias computationally, reads within Hamming distance 2 were collapsed together, and singletons that could not be merged were discarded. Reads were aligned against IMGT to assign V, D and J genes, CDR3 length and insertions or deletions at six rearrangement sites. Within each subset, clonotype counts were normalized to the number of sorted cells before true diversity and Gini coefficients were calculated with the tcR R package. Repertoire sharing was quantified using the overlap coefficient calculated on TCRB nucleotide sequences. As a proxy for the pre-selection repertoire, out-of-frame TCRB sequences from naive cells were analyzed. TCRdb obtained this table from immuneACCESS and retained in-frame rearrangements with V and J assigned. These tables miss some clones; where compared with another copy, unresolved V genes account for less than half of the shortfall, and the remainder is unexplained. Clone size and V and J calls were adopted from that table, with D and trimming inferred from the DNA. In all, the sample holds 500,000 to 850,000 clones, and over 12% of those were seen once. The top ten clones comprise approximately 0.043% of the sample.

Each donor gave one peripheral blood draw, averaging approximately 0.12 L, which was collected into heparinised tubes. Using a panel that included CD45RO, CCR7, CD25, CD127, CD95 and CD27, naive, central memory, regulatory and stem cell-like memory CD4+ T cells were sorted on a BD FACSAria II. Purity was above 98% for every sorted population. PBMCs were isolated right away by Lymphoprep density gradient centrifugation and were stained directly, without culture. To minimize batch effects, samples were stained and sorted in pairs, one healthy donor with one patient per experiment. Recombination linked TRBV18 to TRBJ1-1, and 9 bases in between align with TRBD1. Sequenced input: naive CD4+ T cells from blood. The cell subset or site label corresponds to: true naive CD4+ T cells. The TCR comes from a man younger than 35 with type 1 diabetes. The CDR3 has the sequence CASSPYTGGFYTEAFF. The DNA sequence reads TGTGCCAGCTCACCATACACAGGGGGCTTTTACACGGAAGCTTTCTTT.